These T cell receptor beta chains were read from a single sample in a study of T cells in Graves' hyperthyroidism and ophthalmopathy. TCRdb re-analysed the multiplex PCR reads in MiXCR, keeping a single row per CDR3 protein. The sample lists approximately 690,000 distinct CDR3 sequences, 13% to 15% occurring once. The sequencing sample was made of blood. The receptors stem from a woman between 50 and 59 years old with Graves' ophthalmopathy. Both conserved end residues are part of each CDR3. D genes are given only for firm matches. The size field is filled for only some rows; it gives once, few, many or a size class.

V	D	J	size	CDR3	DNA
TRBV20-1	TRBD2	TRBJ2-3	few	CSANLAGGNLAQYF	TGCAGTGCTAATCTAGCGGGAGGGAATCTTGCGCAGTATTTT
TRBV3-1	NA	TRBJ2-7	many	CASSFLGGEEQYF	TGTGCCAGCAGCTTCCTCGGGGGTGAAGAGCAGTACTTC
TRBV3-1	NA	TRBJ1-2	many	CASSQVASSGYTF	TGTGCCAGCAGCCAAGTCGCATCGTCTGGCTACACCTTC
TRBV20-1	NA	TRBJ2-1	many	CSAPISPNEQFF	TGCAGTGCTCCCATCTCCCCTAATGAGCAGTTCTTC
TRBV18	TRBD2	TRBJ2-7	few	CASSPRPSGNYEQYF	TGTGCCAGCTCACCTAGGCCTAGCGGGAACTACGAGCAGTACTTC
TRBV28	TRBD2	TRBJ2-3	many	CASSLAGTRRTDTQYF	TGTGCCAGCAGTTTAGCGGGGACTAGGCGGACAGATACGCAGTATTTT
TRBV6-1	TRBD1	TRBJ1-2	many	CASSYTDREDGYTF	TGTGCCAGCAGTTACACTGACAGGGAGGATGGCTACACCTTC
TRBV7-2	TRBD1	TRBJ2-3	many	CASSSHRQGAWADTQYF	TGTGCCAGCAGCTCACACCGACAGGGTGCCTGGGCAGATACGCAGTATTTT
TRBV7-3	NA	TRBJ2-1	NA	CASSLNQGQLDEQFF	TGTGCCAGCAGCTTGAACCAGGGGCAGCTCGATGAGCAGTTCTTC
TRBV12-3/TRBV12-4	TRBD2	TRBJ2-7	many	CASKLAGGTYEQYF	TGTGCAAGCAAACTAGCGGGGGGAACCTACGAGCAGTACTTC
TRBV29-1	NA	TRBJ2-1	many	CSVGGRHTQGEQFF	TGCAGCGTCGGAGGTAGACACACCCAGGGCGAGCAGTTCTTC
TRBV20-1	NA	TRBJ1-1	NA	CSANLDRNTEAFF	TGCAGTGCTAATCTGGACAGGAACACTGAAGCTTTCTTT